Sequencing of this T cell receptor (beta chain) was carried out in a study of cytomegalovirus exposure and HLA in healthy donors. The CDR3 totals 11 residues. Germline V gene data show CDR1 as SGHTA and CDR2 as FQGNSA. Trimming removed 7 bases at V and 7 bases at J, with 8 bases between. Study observations and caveats: The classifier was said to identify cytomegalovirus status with high specificity and sensitivity. HLA-A and HLA-B allele assignments for most subjects were reportedly predicted accurately using TCR beta sequences. A missense DCLRE1C variant was associated with V- and J-gene trimming of TCR beta chains in a later analysis, and an independent cohort replicated the association. For most TCR beta V segments, an earlier analysis put the productive rate at about 90% or about 30% of the time.

A remark on this clone: Antigen unknown.

It was with 60 Vbeta and 13 Jbeta primers that the PCR ran. TCRdb's table, derived via immunoSEQ multiplex PCR, lists solely in-frame clones and lacks some. The sample has over 120,000 clones; around 70% are singletons. The TCR was taken from a woman aged 55-75 years in good health and CMV-seropositive. Sequenced: PBMCs. The J gene is TRBJ2-4, the V gene TRBV7-2; tentative D call: TRBD2 (5 bases). The CDR3 reads CASTSGNIQYF. CDR3 DNA: TGTGCCAGCACCTCGGGGAACATTCAGTACTTC.